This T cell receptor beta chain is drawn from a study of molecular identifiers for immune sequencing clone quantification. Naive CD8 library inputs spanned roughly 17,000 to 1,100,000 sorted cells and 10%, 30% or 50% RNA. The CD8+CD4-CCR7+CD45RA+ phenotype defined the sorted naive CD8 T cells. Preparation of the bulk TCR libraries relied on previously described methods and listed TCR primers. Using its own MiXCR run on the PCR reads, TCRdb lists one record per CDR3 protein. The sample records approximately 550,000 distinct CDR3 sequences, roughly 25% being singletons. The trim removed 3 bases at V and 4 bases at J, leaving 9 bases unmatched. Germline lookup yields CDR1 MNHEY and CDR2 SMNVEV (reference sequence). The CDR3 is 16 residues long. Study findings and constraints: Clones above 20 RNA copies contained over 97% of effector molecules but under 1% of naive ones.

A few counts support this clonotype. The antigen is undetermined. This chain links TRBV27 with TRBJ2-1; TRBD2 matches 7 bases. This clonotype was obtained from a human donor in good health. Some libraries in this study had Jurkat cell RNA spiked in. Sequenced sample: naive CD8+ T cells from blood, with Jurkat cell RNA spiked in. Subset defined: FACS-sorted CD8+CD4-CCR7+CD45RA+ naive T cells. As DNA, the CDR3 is TGTGCCAGCAGTTTGGATCCGGGGGGAGATTACAATGAGCAGTTCTTC. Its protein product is CASSLDPGGDYNEQFF.